This T cell receptor beta chain is drawn from a study of naive and memory T cell subsets (TCRdb year 2017). Concerning the study at large: The figure summarizing these samples reported ten or so blood donors, 7 tuberculin skin test biopsies and 3 saline control biopsies. PCR2 was typically a SYBR Green qPCR stopped at a set threshold; low-input samples could instead use end-point PCR (approximately 6 cycles). Results and caveats for the whole study, not just this receptor: The RNA-based method was acknowledged as potentially sensitive to TCR transcript changes with T cell activation and differentiation.

A remark on this clonotype: Its specific antigen is unknown. Per-nucleotide qualities are absent, and no much larger clonotype sits a single base away.

Sequences LNHDA (CDR1) and SQIVND (CDR2) are obtained from the germline V gene (reference sequence). The CDR3 numbers 14 residues from cysteine through phenylalanine. Solely the CDR3 DNA is kept, with 42 bases framed from the first base. Ends trimmed: V by 6 bases, J by 5 bases; bases unmatched to a gene: 3. A robust, sensitive protocol for the amplification, sequencing and analysis of TCRs was described in the study, in which 3' ligation of a UMI-containing oligonucleotide to TCR cDNA was used. For whole blood analysis, 2.5 ml of peripheral blood was collected from healthy adult volunteers into Tempus tubes, and RNA was extracted following the manufacturer's instructions. Total RNA was treated with RQ1 DNase, without cell sorting, prior to reverse transcription, with an input of about 1 to 1,100 ng being targeted. Skin biopsy and whole blood libraries were made to test pipeline robustness in samples where T cells form a minority population.

The library was generated by 5' RACE. The ligated cDNA was amplified in four rounds of PCR with nested alpha and beta constant region primers together with the SP2 primer. TCR RNA was reverse transcribed with SuperScript IV using alpha and beta constant region primers for the blood and skin samples. T4 RNA ligase 1 was used to ligate an oligonucleotide containing the Illumina SP2 primer and a UMI to the 3' end of the cDNA. To prevent hairpin formation, the 12-nucleotide UMI was made up of two random hexamers with an eight-base spacer between them. From the second PCR onward, the TCR alpha and beta chain libraries were handled separately, and dual indexing was used for multiplexing. After pooling, the indexed libraries were analyzed by capillary electrophoresis and sequenced on either an Illumina MiSeq or NextSeq. Libraries were spiked with PhiX DNA at about 5-7.5% so that base diversity was increased and cluster recognition was improved. In the original analysis: Demultiplexor took UMIs from read 2, joined the UMIs to the TCR sequence from read 1, and separated reads according to sample indices. V and J genes and V-J junctions were identified by Decombinator, and each TCR was assigned a five-part identifier that included V and J deletions. Collapsinator used UMIs to correct sequencing errors and PCR amplification heterogeneity, producing a UMI-based abundance for each TCR. CDR3Translator converted identifiers to nucleotide sequence, translated to amino acids, and extracted CDR3 regions using terminal motifs. After normalization to the amount of input RNA, the error-corrected alpha and beta TCR counts from blood and from skin were compared. TCRdb itself trimmed the public reads at Q25 with fastp, ran MiXCR and retained productive beta chains. Every CDR3 protein is listed once, alongside the most common genes and DNA of its rows. These V and J calls rely on TCRdb rather than the paper's analysis. Within this sample are tens of thousands of distinct CDR3 sequences, with over 7% of them counted one time only. The ten largest clones add up to around 10% of the sample.

The chain is assembled from TRBV19 and TRBJ2-4; a stretch of 11 junction bases matches TRBD2. The origin of this receptor is a male donor in good health. The DNA reads as follows: TGTGCCAGTAGATTGACTAGCGGGGAAAACATTCAGTACTTC. Its protein product is CASRLTSGENIQYF.